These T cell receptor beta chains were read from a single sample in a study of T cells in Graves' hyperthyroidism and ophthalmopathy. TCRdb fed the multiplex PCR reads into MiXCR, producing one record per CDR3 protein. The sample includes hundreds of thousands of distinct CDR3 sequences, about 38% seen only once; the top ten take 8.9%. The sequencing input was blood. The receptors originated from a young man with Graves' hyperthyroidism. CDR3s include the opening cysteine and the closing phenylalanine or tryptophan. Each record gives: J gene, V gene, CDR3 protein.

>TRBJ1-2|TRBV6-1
CASSESGTFPYGYTF
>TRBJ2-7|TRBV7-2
CASSLHRGGSNSYEQYF
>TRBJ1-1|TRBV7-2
CASSLGRLTEAFF
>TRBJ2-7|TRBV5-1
CASSLTPAGGYEQYF
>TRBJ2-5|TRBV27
CASSRGLAGGGETQYF
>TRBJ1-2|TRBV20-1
CSASGQGGYTF
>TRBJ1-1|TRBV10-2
CASREGRGNTEAFF
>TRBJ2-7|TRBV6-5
CASSSVTEGTYEQYF
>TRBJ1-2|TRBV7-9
CASSPAAHGYTF
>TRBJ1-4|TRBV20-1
CSARGTWTGANEKLFF
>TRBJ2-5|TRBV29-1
CSVEGQFETQYF
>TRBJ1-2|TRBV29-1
CSVEADRGHDGYTF
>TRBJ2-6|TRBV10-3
CAITIAGANVLTF
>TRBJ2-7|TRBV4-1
CASSQSTRIGEQYF
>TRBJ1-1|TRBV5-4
CASSFPGQGGTEAFF
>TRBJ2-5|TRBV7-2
CASSWTGNQPQYF